The 17 T cell receptor gamma chains presented below share a single source sample, sequenced in a study of Vδ1+ human thymocytes. Findings and limits, study-wide: Thymic TRG and TRD repertoires appeared highly polyclonal.

Extracted RNA was reverse transcribed into cDNA. Multiplex PCR used pooled V-gene forward primers and a constant-region reverse primer to amplify CDR3s. TCRdb reprocessed the multiplex PCR reads using CATT. Here the sample spans roughly 30,000 gamma-chain clones, over 15% being singletons. These TCRs are of unknown antigen specificity. Specimen: Vdelta1+ gamma-delta thymocytes from the thymus. Subset noted: FACS-sorted CD3+ TCRalphabeta- TCRVdelta1+ TCRVdelta2- thymocytes. The receptors originated from a boy under three years old who had congenital heart surgery.

This clone has a handful of counts. The J gene is TRGJP2, the V gene TRGV4. The CDR3 is 15 amino acids. Trimming at V came to 2 bases and at J to 0 bases, leaving 3 bases not matched to a gene. Germline V lookup: CDR1 EGSTGY, CDR2 YDSYTSSV. CDR3 nucleotides: TGTGCCACCTGGGATGCTGATAGTAGTGATTGGATCAAGACGTTT. Amino acids: CATWDADSSDWIKTF.

Remarks on this clone: In the same sample, other DNA sequences code for this CDR3. The rearrangement links TRGV8 to TRGJ1 or TRGJ2. V lost 2 bases, J lost 5 bases, and 3 bases stayed unmatched. This CDR3 has 12 amino acids. Germline CDR1 is VENAVY and CDR2 is YDSYNSRV. CDR3: CATWDIDYKKLF. The CDR3 region has the DNA TGTGCCACCTGGGATATTGATTATAAGAAACTCTTT.

The chain employs TRGV3 and TRGJP1. This CDR3 has 14 residues. The V and J ends lost 0 bases and 11 bases, in that order; junction bases with no gene match: 9. The germline CDR1 and CDR2 sequences are VTNTFY and YDVSTARD (reference sequence). DNA for the CDR3: TGTGCCACCTGGGACAGGCCCTGGGGGTGGTTCAAGATATTT. It yields the protein CATWDRPWGWFKIF.

To note about this clone: This specimen includes other DNA sequences encoding the same CDR3. The chain recombines TRGV5 with TRGJ1 or TRGJ2. CDR3 size: 11 residues. The V gene's germline CDR1 is VINAFY and CDR2 YDVSNSKD. V trimming: 3 bases; J trimming: 11 bases; junction bases outside the gene matches: 7. CDR3 sequence: CATWDRPQKLF. CDR3 bases: TGTGCCACCTGGGACCGACCACAGAAACTCTTT.

This clone was detected only a few times. The same CDR3 arises from other DNA sequences in this sample as well. V gene TRGV5 combines with J gene TRGJ1 or TRGJ2. V shed 0 bases and J 10 bases; nucleotides not matched to a gene: 6. The CDR3 is 12 residues long. The V gene's germline CDR1 is VINAFY and CDR2 YDVSNSKD. The CDR3 loop is CATWDRLGKKLF. Here the CDR3 DNA reads TGTGCCACCTGGGACAGGCTCGGGAAGAAACTCTTT.

The chain carries TRGV2 and TRGJ1 or TRGJ2. This CDR3 comprises 13 residues. CDR1 and CDR2 (germline): EGSNGY, YDSYNSKV. Trimming cost V 0 bases and J 8 bases; bases outside gene matches: 7. The CDR3 here is CATWDGPLDKKLF. The CDR3 DNA sequence: TGTGCCACCTGGGACGGGCCTTTGGATAAGAAACTCTTT.

The genes are TRGV8 and TRGJP. Trimming cost V 6 bases and J 9 bases; bases outside gene matches: 8. This CDR3 is 15 amino acids long. Germline CDR1 VENAVY, CDR2 YDSYNSRV. CDR3 in amino acids: CATWSRGLGKKIKVF. The CDR3 DNA reads as TGTGCCACCTGGTCTCGGGGGTTGGGCAAAAAAATCAAGGTATTT.

This clone has only a few counts. V gene TRGV2 combines with J gene TRGJ1 or TRGJ2. Germline CDR1 is EGSNGY and CDR2 is YDSYNSKV. Trimming took 3 bases from V and 3 from J; bases not matched to a gene: 8. This CDR3 region has 14 residues. The CDR3: CATWDRPCYYKKLF. The CDR3 nucleotides read TGTGCCACCTGGGACAGGCCATGTTATTATAAGAAACTCTTT.

This clone turned up a few times. This chain uses TRGV9 with TRGJP1. Germline V gene lookup returns CDR1 GITISATS and CDR2 ISYDGTV (reference sequence). The trim removed 2 bases at V and 5 bases at J, leaving 2 bases unmatched. This CDR3 region has 13 residues. CDR3 nucleotide sequence: TGTGCCTTGTGGGAGGAAACTGGTTGGTTCAAGATATTT. This sequence encodes CALWEETGWFKIF.

V usage is TRGV9 and J usage is TRGJ1 or TRGJ2. V lost 1 base and J lost 1; bases outside the gene matches: 4. Germline-derived CDR1 and CDR2 are GITISATS and ISYDGTV (reference sequence). CDR3 length: 14 residues. In nucleotides, the CDR3 is TGTGCCTTGTGGGAGGTAGATAATTATTATAAGAAACTCTTT. Translation gives CALWEVDNYYKKLF.

In its sample, this clone was seen a few times. This rearrangement joins TRGV3 to TRGJ1 or TRGJ2. This CDR3 spans 10 amino acids. From germline, CDR1 is VTNTFY and CDR2 YDVSTARD (reference sequence). V was clipped by 0 bases and J by 12 bases; unmatched bases: 2. The CDR3 here is CATWDRPKLF. For the CDR3, the DNA is TGTGCCACCTGGGACAGGCCGAAACTCTTT.

This rearrangement joins TRGV5 to TRGJ1 or TRGJ2. Germline values: CDR1 VINAFY, CDR2 YDVSNSKD. The V segment lost 0 bases and the J segment 5 bases; nucleotides outside the gene matches: 7. This CDR3 spans 14 amino acids. Here the CDR3 reads CATWDRLFNYKKLF. CDR3 DNA: TGTGCCACCTGGGACAGGCTTTTTAATTATAAGAAACTCTTT.

This clone was counted a few times. The V call is TRGV9, the J call TRGJ1 or TRGJ2. The junction had 7 bases not matched to a gene; V was cut back by 0 bases and J by 2 bases. Germline V gene data show CDR1 as GITISATS and CDR2 as ISYDGTV (reference sequence). The CDR3 contains 15 residues. CDR3 DNA: TGTGCCTTGTGGGAGGTGCCTTTGGATTATTATAAGAAACTCTTT. Translation: CALWEVPLDYYKKLF.

The rearrangement joins TRGV3 to TRGJP2. CDR3 length: 17 amino acids. The germline V gene encodes CDR1 VTNTFY and CDR2 YDVSTARD (reference sequence). Germline trimming cut 0 bases from V and 2 bases from J; bases unmatched to any gene: 9. CDR3 sequence: CATWDRPGVSSDWIKTF. In DNA form, the CDR3 reads TGTGCCACCTGGGACAGGCCTGGTGTGAGTAGTGATTGGATCAAGACGTTT.

J is TRGJ1 or TRGJ2 and V is TRGV5. Germline lookup yields CDR1 VINAFY and CDR2 YDVSNSKD. CDR3 length: 15 residues. V lost 0 bases and J lost 3; bases outside the gene matches: 8. As DNA, the CDR3 is TGTGCCACCTGGGACAGGAAGGGGATTTATTATAAGAAACTCTTT. This sequence encodes CATWDRKGIYYKKLF.

A few counts support this clone. This chain links TRGV9 with TRGJ1 or TRGJ2. CDR1 and CDR2 from the germline V gene are GITISATS and ISYDGTV (reference sequence). Trimming cost V 5 bases and J 6 bases; bases outside gene matches: 7. This CDR3 comprises 12 residues. CDR3 protein: CALWASRYKKLF. The CDR3 DNA sequence: TGTGCCTTGTGGGCCAGTCGTTATAAGAAACTCTTT.

The chain is built from TRGV5 and TRGJP2. CDR3 length: 16 residues. Unmatched junction bases numbered 12, after V lost 5 bases and J lost 3 bases. Germline lookup yields CDR1 VINAFY and CDR2 YDVSNSKD. The CDR3 nucleotides are TGTGCCACCTGGGGCTATAATGCTGGTAGTGATTGGATCAAGACGTTT. Translating gives CATWGYNAGSDWIKTF.